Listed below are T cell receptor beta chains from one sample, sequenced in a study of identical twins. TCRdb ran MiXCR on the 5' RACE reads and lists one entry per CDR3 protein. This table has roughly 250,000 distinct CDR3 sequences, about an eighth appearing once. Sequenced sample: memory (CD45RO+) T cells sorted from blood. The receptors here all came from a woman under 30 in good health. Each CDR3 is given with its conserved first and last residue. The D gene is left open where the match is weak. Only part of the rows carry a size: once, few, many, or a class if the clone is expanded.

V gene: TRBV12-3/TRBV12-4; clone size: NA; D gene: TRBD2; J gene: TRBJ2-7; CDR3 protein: CASSPSGRGKYEQYF; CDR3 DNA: TGTGCCAGCAGTCCGAGCGGGAGGGGAAAGTACGAGCAGTACTTC
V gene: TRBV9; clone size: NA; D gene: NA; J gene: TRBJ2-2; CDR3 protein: CASSVGLSFGELFF; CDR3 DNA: TGTGCCAGCAGCGTCGGACTATCGTTCGGGGAGCTGTTTTTT
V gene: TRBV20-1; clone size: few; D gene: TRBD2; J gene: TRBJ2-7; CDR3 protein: CSAPGGGSYEQYF; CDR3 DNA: TGCAGTGCTCCGGGGGGGGGAAGCTACGAGCAGTACTTC
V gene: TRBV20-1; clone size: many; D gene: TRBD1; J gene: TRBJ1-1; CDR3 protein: CSARVPGGRSEAFF; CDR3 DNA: TGCAGTGCTAGAGTCCCAGGGGGCAGGTCTGAAGCTTTCTTT
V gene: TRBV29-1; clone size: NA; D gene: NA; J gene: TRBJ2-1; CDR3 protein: CSVALESGNEQFF; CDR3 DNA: TGCAGCGTTGCCCTCGAATCGGGGAATGAGCAGTTCTTC
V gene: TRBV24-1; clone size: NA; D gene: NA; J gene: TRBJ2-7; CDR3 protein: CATSDPRTPSEQYF; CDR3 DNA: TGTGCCACCAGTGACCCTCGTACACCATCCGAGCAGTACTTC
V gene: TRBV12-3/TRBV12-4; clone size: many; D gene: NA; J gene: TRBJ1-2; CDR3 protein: CASSLDGRAGYTF; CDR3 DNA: TGTGCCAGCAGTTTAGACGGCAGGGCAGGCTACACCTTC
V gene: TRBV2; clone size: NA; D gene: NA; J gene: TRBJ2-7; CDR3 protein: CASSPGALRLYEQYF; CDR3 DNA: TGTGCCAGCAGCCCAGGGGCTCTAAGACTTTACGAGCAGTACTTC
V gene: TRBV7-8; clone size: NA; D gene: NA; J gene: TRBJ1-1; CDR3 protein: CASSVSSNRDTEAFF; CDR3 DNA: TGTGCCAGCAGCGTTTCATCCAACCGGGACACTGAAGCTTTCTTT
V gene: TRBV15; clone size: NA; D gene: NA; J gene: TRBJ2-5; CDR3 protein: CATSGRGGQETQYF; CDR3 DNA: TGTGCCACCAGCGGAAGGGGCGGACAAGAGACCCAGTACTTC
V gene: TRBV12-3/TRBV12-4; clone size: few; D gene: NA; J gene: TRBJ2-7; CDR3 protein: CASSLWGARDFYEQYF; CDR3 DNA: TGTGCCAGCAGTCTCTGGGGGGCCAGAGATTTCTACGAGCAGTACTTC
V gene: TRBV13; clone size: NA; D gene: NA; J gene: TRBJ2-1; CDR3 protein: CASSPDGGLYNEQFF; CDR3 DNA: TGTGCCAGCAGCCCTGACGGGGGGCTGTACAATGAGCAGTTCTTC
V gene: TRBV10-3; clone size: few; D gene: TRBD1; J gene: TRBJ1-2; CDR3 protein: CAIRFGDSNSNGYTF; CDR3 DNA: TGTGCCATCAGGTTCGGGGACAGCAACTCAAATGGCTACACCTTC
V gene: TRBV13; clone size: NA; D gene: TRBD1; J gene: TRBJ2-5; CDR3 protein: CASSLLGQAQETQYF; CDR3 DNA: TGTGCCAGCAGCTTACTGGGACAGGCACAAGAGACCCAGTACTTC
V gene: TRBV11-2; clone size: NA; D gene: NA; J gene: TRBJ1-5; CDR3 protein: CASSLDKNQPQHF; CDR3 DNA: TGTGCCAGCAGCTTAGATAAGAATCAGCCCCAGCATTTT
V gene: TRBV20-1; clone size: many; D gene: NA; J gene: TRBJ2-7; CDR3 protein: CSAQLESVYEQYF; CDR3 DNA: TGCAGTGCCCAACTAGAATCGGTCTACGAGCAGTACTTC
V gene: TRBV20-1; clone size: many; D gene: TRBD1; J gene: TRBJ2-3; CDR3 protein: CSARRGQGTDTQYF; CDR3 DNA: TGCAGTGCTAGAAGGGGGCAGGGCACAGATACGCAGTATTTT
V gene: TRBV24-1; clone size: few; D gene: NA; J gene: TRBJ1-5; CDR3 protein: CATRGPRGFQPQHF; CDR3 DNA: TGTGCCACCAGGGGCCCCCGAGGGTTTCAGCCCCAGCATTTT
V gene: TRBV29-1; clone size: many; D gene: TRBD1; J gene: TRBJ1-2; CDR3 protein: CSVDKGSGQAYYGYTF; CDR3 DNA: TGCAGCGTTGATAAAGGCTCGGGACAGGCCTACTATGGCTACACCTTC
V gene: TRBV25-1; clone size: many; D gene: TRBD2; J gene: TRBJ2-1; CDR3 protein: CASSVQAGRYNEQFF; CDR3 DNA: TGTGCCAGCAGTGTGCAAGCGGGACGATACAATGAGCAGTTCTTC
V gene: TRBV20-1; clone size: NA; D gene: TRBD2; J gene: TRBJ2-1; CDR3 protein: CSAPSGAYNEQFF; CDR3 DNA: TGCAGTGCCCCTAGCGGGGCCTACAATGAGCAGTTCTTC
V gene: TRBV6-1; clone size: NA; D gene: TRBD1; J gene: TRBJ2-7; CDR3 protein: CASSERLGQGRYEQYF; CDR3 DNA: TGTGCCAGCAGTGAGAGGCTGGGACAGGGGAGGTACGAGCAGTACTTC
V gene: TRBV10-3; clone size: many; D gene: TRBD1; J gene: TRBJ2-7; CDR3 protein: CAIGDSLYEQYF; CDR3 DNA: TGTGCCATCGGGGACAGCCTCTACGAGCAGTACTTC
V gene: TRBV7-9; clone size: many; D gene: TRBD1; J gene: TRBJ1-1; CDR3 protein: CASSLRGDRQAFF; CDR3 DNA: TGTGCCAGCAGCTTAAGGGGGGACAGACAAGCTTTCTTT
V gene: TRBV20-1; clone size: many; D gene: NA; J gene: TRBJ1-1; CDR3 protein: CSARAGRLRNTEAFF; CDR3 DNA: TGCAGTGCTAGAGCGGGGAGGTTGCGGAACACTGAAGCTTTCTTT
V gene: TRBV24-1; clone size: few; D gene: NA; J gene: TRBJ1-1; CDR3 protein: CATPTVLDSVNTEAFF; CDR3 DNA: TGTGCCACCCCGACAGTTCTGGATAGTGTGAACACTGAAGCTTTCTTT
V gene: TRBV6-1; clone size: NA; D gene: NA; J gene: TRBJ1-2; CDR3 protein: CASSEAHYAGNYGYTF; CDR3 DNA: TGTGCCAGCAGTGAAGCGCACTACGCGGGGAACTATGGCTACACCTTC